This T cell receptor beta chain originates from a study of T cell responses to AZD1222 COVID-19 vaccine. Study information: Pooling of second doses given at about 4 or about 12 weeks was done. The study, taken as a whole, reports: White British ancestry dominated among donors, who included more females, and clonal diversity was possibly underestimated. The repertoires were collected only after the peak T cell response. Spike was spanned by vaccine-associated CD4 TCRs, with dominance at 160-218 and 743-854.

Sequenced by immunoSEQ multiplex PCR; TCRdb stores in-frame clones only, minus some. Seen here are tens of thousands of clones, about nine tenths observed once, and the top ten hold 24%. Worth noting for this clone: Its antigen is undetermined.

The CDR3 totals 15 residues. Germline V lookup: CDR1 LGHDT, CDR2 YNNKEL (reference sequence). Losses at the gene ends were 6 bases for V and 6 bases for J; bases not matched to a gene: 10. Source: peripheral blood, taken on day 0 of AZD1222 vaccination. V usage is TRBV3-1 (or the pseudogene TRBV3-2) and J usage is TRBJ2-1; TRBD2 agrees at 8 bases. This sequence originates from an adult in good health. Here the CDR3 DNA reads TGTGCCAGCAGGGACCGTATAGCGGGGACCAATGAGCAGTTCTTC. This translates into CASRDRIAGTNEQFF.